Listed here is a single T cell receptor (beta chain). This sample stems from a study of shared clonotypes between healthy human individuals. Germline loops: CDR1 SGHNT, CDR2 YYREEE (reference sequence). V was cut by 0 bases and J by 8 bases, with 12 bases left in between. This CDR3 contains 14 residues. Healthy adults negative for HIV, lacking recent acute infections or vaccinations, served as donors. The unsorted samples had approximately 90 million PBMCs used for genomic DNA. Per the study methods: Quality scores were absent from the junction-only immunoSEQ sequences, so filtering differed. Sequencing was performed with immunoSEQ multiplex PCR; in TCRdb, only in-frame clones are kept and a portion is missing. V and J calls and clone size are copied from that table; D and trimming were computed from the DNA. The sample lists about 480,000 clones, roughly 85% occurring once.

The J gene is TRBJ2-1, the V gene TRBV5-4; D is unresolved. The sequenced sample consisted of PBMCs. The sequence was collected from a woman aged 40-49 years in good health. Some clones in this sample may be carry-over from other donors' samples. The CDR3 loop is CASSLDRSSDEQFF. The CDR3 DNA sequence: TGTGCCAGCAGCTTGGATCGGAGTTCGGATGAGCAGTTCTTC.